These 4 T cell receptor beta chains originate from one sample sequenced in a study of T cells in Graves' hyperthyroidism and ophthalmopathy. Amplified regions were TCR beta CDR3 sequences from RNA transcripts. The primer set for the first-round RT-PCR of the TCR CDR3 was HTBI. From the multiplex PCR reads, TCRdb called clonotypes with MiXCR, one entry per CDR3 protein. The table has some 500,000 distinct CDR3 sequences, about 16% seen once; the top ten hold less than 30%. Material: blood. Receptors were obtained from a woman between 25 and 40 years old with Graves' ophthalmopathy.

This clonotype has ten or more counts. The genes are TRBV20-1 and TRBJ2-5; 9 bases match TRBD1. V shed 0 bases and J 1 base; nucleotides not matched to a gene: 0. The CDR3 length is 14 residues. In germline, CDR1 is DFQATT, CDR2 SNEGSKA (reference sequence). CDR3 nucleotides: TGCAGTGCTAGAGAGACAGGGGGCCAAGAGACCCAGTACTTC. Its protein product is CSARETGGQETQYF.

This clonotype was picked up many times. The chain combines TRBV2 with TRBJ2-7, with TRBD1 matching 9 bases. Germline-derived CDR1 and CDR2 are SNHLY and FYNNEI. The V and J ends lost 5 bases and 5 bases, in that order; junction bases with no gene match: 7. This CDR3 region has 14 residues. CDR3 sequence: CASSSGTGIDEQYF. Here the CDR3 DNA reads TGTGCCAGCAGTTCCGGGACAGGGATAGACGAGCAGTACTTC.

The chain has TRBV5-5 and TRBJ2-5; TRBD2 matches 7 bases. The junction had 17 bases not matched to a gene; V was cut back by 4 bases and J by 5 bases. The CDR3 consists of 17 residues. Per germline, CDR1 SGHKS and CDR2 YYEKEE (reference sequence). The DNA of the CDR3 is TGTGCCAGCAGCCCGGGACTAACGGGATCCCCGGGGGAGACCCAGTACTTC. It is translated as CASSPGLTGSPGETQYF. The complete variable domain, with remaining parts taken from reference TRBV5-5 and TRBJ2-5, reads DAGVTQSPTHLIKTRGQQVTLRCSPISGHKSVSWYQQVLGQGPQFIFQYYEKEERGRGNFPDRFSARQFPNYSSELNVNALLLGDSALYLCASSPGLTGSPGETQYFGPGTRLLVL.

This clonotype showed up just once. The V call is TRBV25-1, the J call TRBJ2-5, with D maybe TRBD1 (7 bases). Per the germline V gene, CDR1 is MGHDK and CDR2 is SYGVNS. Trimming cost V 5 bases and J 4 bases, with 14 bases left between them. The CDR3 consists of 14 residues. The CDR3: CASSPAGGPETQYF. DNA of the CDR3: TGTGCCAGCAGTCCCGCAGGGGGGCCAGAGACCCAGTACTTC.